This T cell receptor (beta chain) was sequenced during a study of glioma-infiltrating T cells. General study points: Tissue-blood divergence was below expectation in non-neoplastic patients, above in gliomas.

Germline-derived CDR1 and CDR2 are SGHVS and FNYEAQ. J gave up 2 bases and V 7 bases, and 7 bases lay outside the gene matches. CDR3 length: 16 residues. TCR alpha and beta CDR3 regions were amplified from RNA using iRepertoire nested multiplex PCR. TCRdb independently ran MiXCR on the multiplex PCR reads; one entry per CDR3 protein. The data show roughly 190,000 distinct CDR3 sequences, roughly 32% seen once. In this sample, this clonotype turned up many times. The antigen remains undetermined. The sequenced material came from glioma tissue, nonneoplastic brain tissue, or PBMCs (not recorded which). V usage is TRBV7-6 and J usage is TRBJ2-3; 12 nucleotides align to TRBD2. The sequence was obtained from a human donor with low-grade glioma or glioblastoma, undergoing nonglioma brain surgery, or in good health (not recorded which). CDR3 loop: CASIRTSGNPTDTQYF. CDR3 coding DNA: TGTGCCAGCATCCGGACTAGCGGGAATCCCACAGATACGCAGTATTTT. Looking up the rest from reference TRBV7-6 and TRBJ2-3 gives the full variable domain: GAGVSQSPRYKVTKRGQDVALRCDPISGHVSLYWYRQALGQGPEFLTYFNYEAQQDKSGLPNDRFSAERPEGSISTLTIQRTEQRDSAMYRCASIRTSGNPTDTQYFGPGTRLTVL.